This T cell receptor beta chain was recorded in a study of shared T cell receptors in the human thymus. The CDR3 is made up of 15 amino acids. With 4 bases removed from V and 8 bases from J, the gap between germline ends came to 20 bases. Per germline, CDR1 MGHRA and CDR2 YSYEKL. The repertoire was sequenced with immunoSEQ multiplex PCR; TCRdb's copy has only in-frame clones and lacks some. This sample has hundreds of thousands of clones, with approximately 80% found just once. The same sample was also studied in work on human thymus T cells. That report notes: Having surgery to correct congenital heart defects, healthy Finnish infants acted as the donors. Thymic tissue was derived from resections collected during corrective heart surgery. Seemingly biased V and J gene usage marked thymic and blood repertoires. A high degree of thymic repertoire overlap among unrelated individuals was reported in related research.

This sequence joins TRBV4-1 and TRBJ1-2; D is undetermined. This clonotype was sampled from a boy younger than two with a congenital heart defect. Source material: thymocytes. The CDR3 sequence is CASSRILHSPRGYTF. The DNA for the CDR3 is TGCGCCAGCAGCCGGATACTGCACAGCCCAAGGGGCTACACCTTC.